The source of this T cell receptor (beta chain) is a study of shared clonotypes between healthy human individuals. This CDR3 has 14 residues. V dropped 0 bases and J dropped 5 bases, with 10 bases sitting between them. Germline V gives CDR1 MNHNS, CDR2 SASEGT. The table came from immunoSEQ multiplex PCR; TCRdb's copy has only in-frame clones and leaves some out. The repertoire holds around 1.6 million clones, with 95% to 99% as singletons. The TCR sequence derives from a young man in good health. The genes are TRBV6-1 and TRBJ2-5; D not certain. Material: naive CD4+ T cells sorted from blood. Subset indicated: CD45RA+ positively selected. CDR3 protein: CASSEAFRPETQYF. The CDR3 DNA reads TGTGCCAGCAGTGAAGCGTTTAGGCCCGAGACCCAGTACTTC.